This T cell receptor (beta chain) derives from a study of shared clonotypes between healthy human individuals. This clone was picked up one time. Its matching antigen is unknown. The authors ran the assay at deep level. The method was immunoSEQ multiplex PCR; TCRdb's version includes in-frame clones alone and lacks a portion of them. The data show over 850,000 clones, around three quarters seen once. Per the germline V gene, CDR1 is MNHEY and CDR2 is SVGAGI. Trimming removed 3 bases at V and 8 bases at J, with 5 bases between. CDR3 size: 11 residues. Study findings and constraints: Limitation of the genetic and exposure-history diversity represented came from the few donors.

This chain uses TRBV6-5 with TRBJ2-4, with D unclear. This TCR came from a man aged 18 to 29 in good health. Some clones in this sample may be carry-over from other donors' samples. Sequenced: memory CD4+ T cells from PBMCs. The subset is: CD45RA-negative fraction. CDR3 nucleotide sequence: TGTGCCAGCAGTTATCAGGACATTCAGTACTTC. It translates to CASSYQDIQYF.